This T cell receptor (beta chain) was retrieved from a study of T cells after somatic rescue of genetic block. Method: immunoSEQ multiplex PCR; TCRdb's copy keeps in-frame clones and lacks some. This repertoire shows over 95,000 clones, around 90% found once; its top ten account for 1.4% to 1.5%. The sequence came from a woman aged 18-29 years. Sequenced material: peripheral blood mononuclear cells (PBMCs).

The CDR3 DNA reads TGCGCCAGCAGCCAAGTAGGCAGGGATCGGGCCCCTAGCAATCAGCCCCAGCATTTT. Amino acids: CASSQVGRDRAPSNQPQHF. The chain is built from TRBV4-3 and TRBJ1-5, with D tentatively TRBD1 (5 bases). This CDR3 region has 19 residues. Germline V gene data show CDR1 as LGHNA and CDR2 as YSLEER. V was pared by 1 base and J by 0 bases, with 19 bases between.